One sample yielded the 18 T cell receptor beta chains listed below, sequenced in a study of response to subunit inactivated influenza vaccine. TCRdb reprocessed the RT-PCR reads via MiXCR and lists one record per CDR3 protein. The sample includes about 540,000 distinct CDR3 sequences, 11% to 15% of them seen just once. Material: PBMCs from blood, obtained approximately 12 days after vaccination. These TCRs come from a man aged 50 or older who received an inactivated influenza vaccine.

This chain connects TRBV7-6 to TRBJ2-1; TRBD1 aligns across 8 bases. Germline V gene sequence: CDR1 SGHVS, CDR2 FNYEAQ. The CDR3 has 15 amino acids. With V trimmed by 4 bases and J by 6 bases, 8 bases remained unmatched. CDR3 DNA: TGTGCCAGCAGCTCCAGGACAGGGTTGCGCAATGAGCAGTTCTTC. Amino acids: CASSSRTGLRNEQFF.

This clonotype was counted many times. The chain combines TRBV10-3 with TRBJ2-1; 8 positions agree with TRBD1. This CDR3 is 14 amino acids long. Germline V gene sequence: CDR1 ENHRY, CDR2 SYGVKD. V lost 10 bases and J lost 7; bases outside the gene matches: 12. This CDR3 is CATSEGRQGNEQFF. CDR3 DNA sequence: TGTGCCACCTCTGAGGGGCGACAGGGGAATGAGCAGTTCTTC.

This clonotype was picked up a small number of times. The chain employs TRBV12-3 or TRBV12-4 and TRBJ1-2; D ambiguous. Trimming stripped 3 bases from V and 0 bases from J, with 11 bases between. CDR3 length: 15 amino acids. CDR3 loop: CASSFYSGSNYGYTF. CDR3 in DNA: TGTGCCAGCAGTTTTTATTCGGGGTCTAACTATGGCTACACCTTC.

The chain links TRBV10-3 to TRBJ2-2, with D perhaps matching TRBD2 (6 bases). The V and J ends lost 4 bases and 2 bases respectively, with 11 bases between them. This CDR3 is 15 amino acids long. CDR1 and CDR2 (germline): ENHRY, SYGVKD. The CDR3, as DNA: TGTGCCATCAGTGGGACTACAAGAAACACCGGGGAGCTGTTTTTT. It encodes CAISGTTRNTGELFF.

This clonotype has a handful of counts. This sequence joins TRBV7-2 and TRBJ1-1, with 9 bases lining up with TRBD1. V lost 4 bases to trimming and J lost 5 bases; unmatched junction nucleotides: 5. The length of the CDR3 is 14 residues. The germline V gene has CDR1 SGHTA and CDR2 FQGNSA. CDR3 sequence reads: CASSYDRGKTEAFF. The CDR3 DNA reads as TGTGCCAGCAGCTACGACAGGGGGAAAACTGAAGCTTTCTTT. Complete variable domain (other parts from reference TRBV7-2 and TRBJ1-1): GAGVSQSPSNKVTEKGKDVELRCDPISGHTALYWYRQSLGQGLEFLIYFQGNSAPDKSGLPSDRFSAERTGGSVSTLTIQRTQQEDSAVYLCASSYDRGKTEAFFGQGTRLTVV.

This clonotype was picked up a small number of times. The CDR3 sequence is CASSPLQTGEAFF. The CDR3, as DNA: TGTGCCAGCAGTCCCCTCCAGACCGGGGAAGCTTTCTTT. The chain uses TRBV12-3 or TRBV12-4 and TRBJ1-1; D not resolved. V was shortened by 5 bases and J by 8 bases, with 15 bases between the two germline ends. This CDR3 is 13 amino acids long.

This clonotype appeared a few times. This rearrangement joins TRBV20-1 to TRBJ2-5; D might be TRBD1 or TRBD2, each matching 5 bases. V shed 5 bases and J shed 5 bases, with 18 bases lying between them. The germline CDR1 and CDR2 sequences are DFQATT and SNEGSKA (reference sequence). There are 14 residues in the CDR3. The chain's CDR3 is CSALTGTIGETQYF. Here the CDR3 DNA reads TGCAGTGCTCTTACCGGGACGATAGGGGAGACCCAGTACTTC.

The chain has TRBV20-1 and TRBJ2-3, with 8 bases fitting TRBD1. The CDR3 contains 17 residues. Germline assignment: CDR1 DFQATT and CDR2 SNEGSKA (reference sequence). J was trimmed by 4 bases and V by 2 bases; bases with no gene match: 14. CDR3 protein: CSARSLGGQGAADTQYF. CDR3 DNA sequence: TGCAGTGCTAGATCCTTAGGAGGGCAGGGGGCCGCAGATACGCAGTATTTT.

J is TRBJ2-5 and V is TRBV20-1; the D call may be TRBD1 or TRBD2 (6 bases each). Germline V gene data show CDR1 as DFQATT and CDR2 as SNEGSKA (reference sequence). The CDR3 runs 14 residues. V lost 3 bases and J 1 base, leaving 12 bases between the germline ends. The CDR3 here is CSASRGDPQETQYF. For the CDR3, the DNA is TGCAGTGCTAGTAGGGGGGACCCCCAAGAGACCCAGTACTTC.

This clonotype was seen a handful of times. The J gene is TRBJ2-3, the V gene TRBV15; D may be TRBD2 (7 bases). The germline CDR1 and CDR2 sequences are LNHNV and YYDKDF (reference sequence). The V and J ends lost 1 base and 1 base respectively, with 15 bases between them. CDR3 length equals 17 residues. CDR3 nucleotide sequence: TGTGCCACCAGCAGAGTTTGGGGGGGCGCGGGCACAGATACGCAGTATTTT. It yields the protein CATSRVWGGAGTDTQYF. Complete variable domain (other parts from reference TRBV15 and TRBJ2-3): DAMVIQNPRYQVTQFGKPVTLSCSQTLNHNVMYWYQQKSSQAPKLLFHYYDKDFNNEADTPDNFQSRRPNTSFCFLDIRSPGLGDTAMYLCATSRVWGGAGTDTQYFGPGTRLTVL.

The chain links TRBV7-9 to TRBJ1-2; no reliable D call. The CDR3 spans 17 residues. The germline CDR1 and CDR2 sequences are SEHNR and FQNEAQ (reference sequence). Trimming left V 1 base short and J 4 bases short, with 19 bases between. The CDR3 here is CASSLGLVSRLTYGYTF. The CDR3 bases are TGTGCCAGCAGCTTAGGTTTGGTGTCAAGACTTACCTATGGCTACACCTTC.

This clonotype was seen only a few times. The chain carries TRBV20-1 and TRBJ1-1, with TRBD1 identical over 9 bases. The CDR3 consists of 12 residues. CDR1 and CDR2 (germline): DFQATT, SNEGSKA (reference sequence). CDR3 loop: CHPYRGRTEAFF. DNA of the CDR3: TGCCACCCATACAGGGGGCGAACTGAAGCTTTCTTT.

V gene TRBV2 combines with J gene TRBJ2-7; no clear D gene. The CDR3 loop spans 12 amino acids. Germline CDR1 is SNHLY and CDR2 is FYNNEI. V lost 4 bases and J lost 3, with 7 bases in between. CDR3 nucleotides: TGTGCCAGCAGTGCAAACGACTACGAGCAGTACTTC. Translating gives CASSANDYEQYF.

This sequence joins TRBV12-5 and TRBJ2-3, with a tentative D call TRBD1 (6 bases). Trimming cost V 6 bases and J 1 base, with 8 bases left between them. This CDR3 comprises 13 residues. Looked up from germline, CDR1 is LGHNT and CDR2 is FRNRAP. CDR3 DNA: TGTGCTAGTGGCCCAGGGGGCACAGATACGCAGTATTTT. Translated, it gives CASGPGGTDTQYF.

This clonotype was detected many times. This chain links TRBV29-1 with TRBJ1-2; possible D gene TRBD1, 6 bases. The CDR3 covers 13 residues. Deletions cut 4 bases from V and 5 bases from J, with 14 bases between. Germline CDR1 SQVTM, CDR2 ANQGSEA. In DNA, the CDR3 is TGCAGCGTTGCGGACAGTCCCAAGTATGGCTACACCTTC. Translating gives CSVADSPKYGYTF.

The chain carries TRBV15 and TRBJ2-2, with TRBD2 matching over 7 bases. Germline-derived CDR1 and CDR2 are LNHNV and YYDKDF (reference sequence). This CDR3 region has 13 residues. Losses at the gene ends were 3 bases for V and 7 bases for J; bases not matched to a gene: 2. The CDR3 DNA sequence: TGTGCCACCAGCAGGACTAGCAACGGGGAGCTGTTTTTT. It yields the protein CATSRTSNGELFF.

Many counts were recorded for this clonotype. This sequence joins TRBV28 and TRBJ1-2, with a possible D match to TRBD1 (5 bases). Deletions cut 4 bases from V and 4 bases from J, with 13 bases between. The CDR3 length is 14 residues. Germline V gene sequence: CDR1 MDHEN, CDR2 SYDVKM. The CDR3 reads CASSSADSAYGYTF. The CDR3 region has the DNA TGTGCCAGCAGTTCGGCCGACAGCGCCTATGGCTACACCTTC.

This clonotype was found many times. J is TRBJ2-3 and V is TRBV24-1, with 7 positions matching TRBD1. The CDR3 totals 15 residues. Germline assignment: CDR1 KGHDR and CDR2 SFDVKD. The junction had 14 bases not matched to a gene; V was cut back by 9 bases and J by 6 bases. In DNA form, the CDR3 reads TGTGCCACCTGCCCTGGACAGGTAGTTTCGGATACGCAGTATTTT. It specifies CATCPGQVVSDTQYF.